This TCR beta chain is drawn from a study of human T cells and chemical hapten exposure (dated by TCRdb to the early 2020s). A note on the overall study: For sensitization, 2% DPC in acetone was applied to a roughly 2 cm by roughly 2 cm area of upper inner arm skin. The study tracked peripheral blood TCR repertoire changes in vivo during primary and secondary sensitization to the hapten diphenylcyclopropenone (DPC) in alopecia patients. Patch testing was done on the upper back using Finn chambers containing 0.01% DPC, and results were scored after 6 days according to International Contact Dermatitis Research Group standards. About 28 alopecia patients gave blood for TCR sequencing at one to four time points (pre-sensitization, 2, 6 and 24 weeks). Libraries were pooled for sequencing, and per-sample TCR yields varied mainly because of small differences in library volumes within the pool. Throughout the study period of about 22 weeks, patients also received therapeutic DPC doses to the scalp every week. Most of the patients in the cohort were female, and the cohort covered alopecia areata with under or over 50% scalp involvement, alopecia totalis and alopecia universalis. Blood samples were taken from patients before sensitization (week 0) and at 2, 6 and about 24 weeks after DPC sensitization. Broad study findings and their caveats: All patients had alopecia, a presumed autoimmune disease, so their immune response might differ from that of healthy individuals. Patch test score was positively correlated with the number of PT1 expanded TCRs, with significance at thresholds 8, 16 and 32 but not at 4. Compared with pre-sensitization or healthy control sets, expanded TCRs formed significantly more large CDR3 similarity clusters, which is consistent with antigen-driven responses. The number of TCRs above 1 in 1000 frequency did not change with DPC sensitization; there was no evidence of global repertoire structure alterations. Repeated subsampling changed both the strength of the expansion versus patch-test correlation and the threshold at which that correlation became significant.

The library was built by means of RACE. These reads were obtained on a NextSeq 500. Library preparation attached unique molecular identifiers to individual cDNA molecules for quantitative, reproducible TCR counting. Each blood RNA sample was used to sequence both TCR alpha and TCR beta chains. On the study's bioinformatics: Samples had a median of roughly 91,000 TCRs, with a range from about 23,224 to 750,000. The Decombinator software suite was used to annotate V, J and CDR3 in the TCR reads. For PS versus PT1 abundance plots, all samples were subsampled to the same number of TCRs (28,000). Expanded TCRs were defined as absent before sensitization and observed at least eight times at the 2-week time point. Using fastp at Q25 and MiXCR, TCRdb reprocessed the public reads and kept productive beta chains. Every CDR3 protein is listed once, alongside the most common genes and DNA of its rows. The V and J calls and clone size come from TCRdb's table, not from the authors' own analysis. This sample holds around 380,000 distinct CDR3 sequences; roughly 4.8% were observed only once. The ten largest clones capture under 2.5% of the sample.

The CDR3, from cysteine to phenylalanine, totals 13 residues. The read is trimmed to its CDR3 DNA, 39 bases read in frame from base 1. V is clipped by 0 bases and J by 8 bases, and the sequence between their germline boundaries is 11 bases long. The CDR1 and CDR2 encoded by the germline V gene (reference sequence) are DFQATT and SNEGSKA. The time point label for this specimen denotes: patch test 1, 2 weeks after DPC sensitization. What the treatment or condition label conveys for this sample: therapeutic diphenylcyclopropenone sensitization with weekly scalp DPC. Blood at each patch-test visit was drawn before the patch test was applied. To be eligible, patients had to be aged 18 to 70, diagnosed with alopecia and judged suitable for DPC therapy, while pregnant patients were excluded. Total RNA was isolated from unfractionated whole blood collected in Tempus Blood RNA tubes. This clonotype was detected ten times or more. There is no known antigen for this receptor. No much larger clonotype is one base removed from it; base qualities were not supplied.

This receptor was taken from a woman in her fifties or sixties with alopecia areata. Some clones in this sample may be carry-over from other donors' samples. The rearrangement combines TRBV20-1 with TRBJ2-1; possibly the D gene is TRBD2, per 6 matching bases. The specimen was whole blood, collected in connection with sensitization to the hapten diphenylcyclopropenone (DPC). The nucleotide sequence reads TGCAGTGCTAGAGAGGGCGGGATCTATGAGCAGTTCTTC. Protein translation: CSAREGGIYEQFF.